The next 16 T cell receptor beta chains were all read from a single sample in a study of T cells expressing NK-cell markers. TCRdb reprocessed the 5' RACE reads and stores each CDR3 protein as one record, lacking DNA. This listing includes 120,000 to 150,000 distinct CDR3 sequences. The sequenced sample was blood T cells: a sorted CD56 or NKG2C T cell subset, CD4+ or CD8+ T cells, or bulk PBMC T cells (not recorded which). The receptor source for this set is a man between 18 and 35 years old in good health.

The chain has TRBV27 and TRBJ2-1. This CDR3 has 13 amino acids. Germline V gene lookup returns CDR1 MNHEY and CDR2 SMNVEV (reference sequence). CDR3 amino acids: CASSPYFYNEQFF.

This sequence joins TRBV4-3 and TRBJ2-3; without DNA, the TCRdb call of TRBD1 cannot be checked. The CDR3 is 16 residues long. Per the germline V gene, CDR1 is LGHNA and CDR2 is YSLEER. This CDR3 reads CASSQDLQGDPDTQYF.

The chain links TRBV7-6 to TRBJ2-1; TCRdb designates TRBD1, a call that cannot be tested without DNA. Germline V gives CDR1 SGHVS, CDR2 FNYEAQ. The CDR3 runs to 15 residues. The CDR3: CASSLAMGEKNEQFF.

The chain couples TRBV6-5 to TRBJ1-5; TCRdb's assignment of TRBD1 cannot be checked, as there is no DNA. Germline V lookup: CDR1 MNHEY, CDR2 SVGAGI. The CDR3 loop spans 14 amino acids. CDR3: CASSYSRDPQPQHF.

The CDR3 here is CSVAQGGTQYF. The rearrangement joins TRBV29-1 to TRBJ2-5; the D call from TCRdb, TRBD2, cannot be confirmed without DNA. Germline V gives CDR1 SQVTM, CDR2 ANQGSEA. The CDR3 length is 11 residues.

This chain uses TRBV10-2 with TRBJ2-3; TCRdb's D call, TRBD2, is unchecked because there is no DNA. CDR1 and CDR2 (germline): WSHSY, SAAADI. The CDR3 loop spans 16 amino acids. The chain's CDR3 is CASSDLAGVFTDTQYF.

The chain employs TRBV27 and TRBJ1-6; lacking DNA, the TRBD1 call made by TCRdb goes unchecked. CDR1 is MNHEY, CDR2 SMNVEV, per germline (reference sequence). The CDR3 is made up of 13 amino acids. The CDR3 spells CASKGRARSPLHF.

V and J are TRBV4-3 and TRBJ2-1; TCRdb indicates TRBD2, and absent DNA this call remains unverified. The CDR3 is 15 amino acids. Germline CDR1 and CDR2: LGHNA and YSLEER. CDR3 residues: CASSQGEGLGYEQFF.

The rearrangement joins TRBV12-3 or TRBV12-4 to TRBJ2-2. The CDR3 consists of 12 residues. CDR3 in amino acids: CASSKGPGELFF.

The chain uses TRBV6-1 and TRBJ2-2; TCRdb indicates TRBD2, and absent DNA this call remains unverified. The CDR3 extends over 11 amino acids. Germline assignment: CDR1 MNHNS and CDR2 SASEGT. The CDR3 reads CTTRGTGELFF.

The V gene is TRBV4-1, the J gene TRBJ2-1; TCRdb names TRBD2, which stays unverified in the absence of DNA. Germline V gene lookup returns CDR1 MGHRA and CDR2 YSYEKL. CDR3 length equals 16 residues. The CDR3 loop reads CASSQKITSGGREQFF.

This CDR3 is CASCGTGIGGELFF. The chain is built from TRBV6-1 and TRBJ2-2; TCRdb picks TRBD1, but there is no DNA to check that call. Germline V lookup: CDR1 MNHNS, CDR2 SASEGT. The CDR3 runs 14 residues.

The V call is TRBV7-9, the J call TRBJ2-5; without DNA, the TCRdb call of TRBD1 cannot be checked. This CDR3 region has 15 residues. Germline lookup yields CDR1 SEHNR and CDR2 FQNEAQ (reference sequence). The CDR3 is CASSYVVGVEETQYF.

This chain links TRBV24-1 with TRBJ2-3; TCRdb indicates TRBD2, and absent DNA this call remains unverified. Germline V CDR1 and CDR2: KGHDR, SFDVKD. The CDR3 loop spans 13 amino acids. CDR3 loop: CATSSGRTDTQYF.

The chain links TRBV7-8 to TRBJ2-1; TCRdb gives TRBD2 as the D gene, but with no DNA this cannot be confirmed. Germline values: CDR1 SGHVS, CDR2 FQNEAQ. The CDR3 covers 18 residues. The CDR3 reads CASSLALRLAASYNEQFF.

The rearrangement links TRBV11-2 to TRBJ2-1; no DNA is available, so the TRBD2 call from TCRdb remains unchecked. Germline V gene data show CDR1 as SGHAT and CDR2 as FQNNGV. This CDR3 is 13 amino acids long. The chain's CDR3 is CASSGSNYNEQFF.